Listed here are 16 T cell receptor beta chains from one sample, sequenced in a study of tumor and adjacent non-tumor tissue in lung cancer. TCRbeta libraries were built with three rounds of nested PCR, modified from ARM-PCR. Using its own MiXCR run on the multiplex PCR reads, TCRdb lists one record per CDR3 protein. The sample lists about 68,000 distinct CDR3 sequences; 55% to 70% were seen once. RNA was extracted from bulk tissue without any cell sorting. Sequencing was performed on lung tumor tissue. The receptors originated from a man in his fifties or sixties with non-small cell lung cancer.

Only a few counts were recorded for this clonotype. The chain recombines TRBV19 with TRBJ1-1; TRBD1 agrees at 7 bases. The CDR3 spans 16 residues. The germline V gene has CDR1 LNHDA and CDR2 SQIVND (reference sequence). The J segment lost 7 bases and the V segment lost 6 bases, leaving 17 bases of the junction unmatched. The CDR3 loop is CASRLTGSAQEREAFF. In DNA form, the CDR3 reads TGTGCCAGTAGATTGACAGGGAGTGCGCAAGAGCGTGAAGCTTTCTTT.

Turning to this clonotype: The conserved closing phenylalanine or tryptophan is absent in this CDR3, likely reflecting a read error. The chain carries TRBV29-1 and TRBJ2-1; 8 bases are a match to TRBD2. The CDR3 totals 14 residues. Trimming removed 3 bases from V and 7 bases from J; junction bases left unmatched: 8. Germline-derived CDR1 and CDR2 are SQVTM and ANQGSEA. The CDR3 region is CSVDGRGARNEQFS. The CDR3 region has the DNA TGCAGCGTTGACGGGCGGGGGGCCAGGAATGAGCAGTTCTCC.

Only one count was recorded for this clonotype. Without the conserved terminal phenylalanine or tryptophan, this CDR3 likely stems from a read error. The rearrangement links TRBV11-2 to TRBJ1-2, with TRBD1 matching 8 bases. The germline gives CDR1 SGHAT, CDR2 FQNNGV. The CDR3 extends over 13 amino acids. CDR3 loop: CSSSLAGTGLYTY. The CDR3 nucleotides read TGTTCCAGCAGCTTAGCGGGGACAGGCCTATACACCTAC.

This clonotype showed up many times. The chain carries TRBV5-1 and TRBJ2-7; either TRBD1 or TRBD2 may supply D (5 bases each). Germline CDR1 reads SGHRS; CDR2 reads YFSETQ. The V gene lost 2 bases and the J gene lost 0 bases, with 12 bases spanning the gap. The CDR3 length is 15 residues. The CDR3 DNA follows: TGCGCCAGCAGCTTAGGGACGTTCTCCTCCTACGAGCAGTACTTC. This sequence encodes CASSLGTFSSYEQYF.

Notes on this clonotype: A much larger clone sits a single nucleotide away, making a read error possible. The chain links TRBV28 to TRBJ1-5; 9 positions match TRBD1. This CDR3 has 17 residues. Germline V CDR1 and CDR2: MDHEN, SYDVKM. The CDR3 sequence: CASSLQPGQGSNRPQHF. The CDR3 coding sequence is TGTGCCAGCAGTTTACAACCGGGACAGGGCAGCAATCGGCCCCAGCATTTT.

The chain is built from TRBV20-1 and TRBJ1-6; no definite D call. This CDR3 has 13 residues. Germline-derived CDR1 and CDR2 are DFQATT and SNEGSKA (reference sequence). Trimming took 6 bases from V and 5 from J, leaving 11 bases between them. The CDR3 reads CSAPPENNSPLHF. CDR3 nucleotides: TGCAGTGCCCCCCCGGAAAATAATTCACCCCTCCACTTT.

In this sample, this clonotype turned up many times. The chain recombines TRBV10-2 with TRBJ1-3; a possible D gene is TRBD1 (5 bases). CDR3 length: 16 amino acids. Trimming removed 7 bases at V and 0 bases at J, with 16 bases between. CDR1 is WSHSY and CDR2 is SAAADI in the germline V gene. The CDR3 loop reads CASKSGTDGSGNTIYF. The DNA for the CDR3 is TGCGCCAGCAAATCCGGGACTGACGGCTCTGGAAACACCATATATTTT.

As for this clonotype: The DNA is left out, because the CDR3 cannot be placed on it with certainty; the CDR3 is given as TCRdb lists it. V and J are TRBV11-2 and TRBJ2-3; the D call of TRBD2 is as the table states it, not checked on the DNA. The CDR3 is 15 residues long, counting both termini. CDR1 and CDR2 (germline): SGHAT, FQNNGV. The CDR3 loop is CASSLVGGGTDARYF.

Points on this clonotype: This may be a read error: a much more frequent sequence differs by one nucleotide. The rearrangement uses TRBV12-3 or TRBV12-4 and TRBJ2-4; tentative D call: TRBD1 (6 bases). The CDR3 covers 15 residues. The CDR3, as DNA: TGTACCAGCAGTTTAGGGGGTGCGGCCAAAAACATTCAGTACTTC. It is translated as CTSSLGGAAKNIQYF.

Of note for this clonotype: A clone one base away is much larger, so this may be a read error. The chain recombines TRBV7-9 with TRBJ2-1; 8 bases match TRBD2. CDR3 length: 15 amino acids. The germline V gene has CDR1 SEHNR and CDR2 FQNEAQ (reference sequence). The V gene end was trimmed by 5 bases and the J gene end by 2 bases; junction bases not matched to a gene: 5. The CDR3 loop reads CASSRISGAYNEQFF. The CDR3 DNA reads as TGTGCCAGCAGCCGGATTAGCGGGGCCTACAATGAGCAGTTCTTC.

This clonotype showed up many times. The chain links TRBV10-2 to TRBJ2-7; D uncertain. The germline gives CDR1 WSHSY, CDR2 SAAADI. This CDR3 region has 12 residues. V gave up 7 bases and J gave up 4 bases, with 11 bases separating them. In nucleotides, the CDR3 is TGCGCCAGCACCCAAGTGGGGTACGAGCAGTACTTC. It encodes CASTQVGYEQYF.

Note on this clonotype: Since a much larger clone is just one base distant, this may be a read error. This chain joins TRBV7-9 and TRBJ2-7; D perhaps matches TRBD2 (5 bases). The CDR3 has 13 amino acids. Per the germline V gene, CDR1 is SEHNR and CDR2 is FQNEAQ (reference sequence). The CDR3 nucleotides are TGTGCCAACAGCTTCGGGGATCGGGCTGAGCAGTACTTC. Its translation is CANSFGDRAEQYF.

The chain joins TRBV6-5 to TRBJ1-1; D gene unclear. The germline gives CDR1 MNHEY, CDR2 SVGAGI. The germline V and J ends were trimmed by 9 bases and 4 bases, with 18 bases remaining between them. The CDR3 runs to 14 residues. The CDR3 region is CASGPRVDATEAFF. DNA of the CDR3: TGTGCCAGTGGTCCTCGAGTAGATGCCACTGAAGCTTTCTTT.

This clonotype was observed at least ten times. The chain uses TRBV6-5 and TRBJ2-1; the match to TRBD2 covers 7 bases. V gave up 2 bases and J gave up 7 bases; unmatched junction bases: 8. Germline V gene lookup returns CDR1 MNHEY and CDR2 SVGAGI. The CDR3 is 15 amino acids. In DNA form, the CDR3 reads TGTGCCAGCAGTTACGTCGCGGGAGCCTTGAATGAGCAGTTCTTC. Translating gives CASSYVAGALNEQFF.

About this clonotype itself: This clone may be a read error of a much larger clone one base away. The chain employs TRBV4-1 and TRBJ2-1, with 7 nucleotides matching TRBD2. This CDR3 has 16 amino acids. The germline V gene has CDR1 MGHRA and CDR2 YSYEKL. The CDR3: CASGQDHLAVHNEQFF. As DNA, the CDR3 is TGCGCCAGCGGCCAAGATCACCTAGCGGTCCACAATGAGCAGTTCTTC.

Turning to this clonotype: Possible read error: a much larger clone is one base away. The chain carries TRBV6-5 and TRBJ1-3; 11 nucleotides line up with TRBD1. CDR3 length equals 16 residues. CDR1 is MNHEY, CDR2 SVGAGI, per germline. In DNA form, the CDR3 reads TGTACCAGCAGTTTTCGGACAGGGGGCTCTGTAAACACCATATATTTT. Its protein is CTSSFRTGGSVNTIYF.